Each of the 27 T cell receptor beta chains below was sequenced from the same sample in a study of vaccination and CD4 T cells after COVID-19. These receptors have no known antigen. Treatment indicated: roughly 10-day PBMC culture with coronavirus spike peptide pools or control peptides (ViraFEST assay). The Oncomine TCR Beta short-read assay sequenced DNA from cultured CD4+ T cells. TCRdb analysed the PCR reads with MiXCR anew, one entry per CDR3 protein. The sample shows approximately 3,200 distinct CDR3 sequences, around 19% of them seen only once. The specimen was CD4+ T cells from blood, cultured in vitro. The receptors were sampled from a human donor who had recovered from COVID-19.

The sample holds a few counts of this clonotype. The chain employs TRBV7-8 and TRBJ2-2; 10 bases fit TRBD2. The trim removed 0 bases at V and 2 bases at J, leaving 6 bases unmatched. Per germline, CDR1 SGHVS and CDR2 FQNEAQ. This CDR3 contains 18 residues. The CDR3 nucleotides read TGTGCCAGCAGCTTAGCGTGGCTAGCGGGGGTCAACACCGGGGAGCTGTTTTTT. Amino acid sequence: CASSLAWLAGVNTGELFF.

Sample share makes this clonotype medium-sized (0.01 to 0.1%). J is TRBJ1-1 and V is TRBV12-3 or TRBV12-4; D gene ambiguous. Trimming pared 8 bases from V and 0 bases from J, leaving 10 bases between. CDR3 length equals 13 residues. The CDR3 reads CASQRLLNTEAFF. The CDR3 nucleotides are TGTGCCAGCCAGAGACTCCTGAACACTGAAGCTTTCTTT.

By sample share, this clonotype is medium-sized. The chain recombines TRBV2 with TRBJ1-2; no reliable D call. Trimming cost V 7 bases and J 8 bases, with 11 bases left between them. Germline V gene lookup returns CDR1 SNHLY and CDR2 FYNNEI. The CDR3 has 11 residues. CDR3 sequence (DNA): TGTGCCAGCAAGATAACGCAGGGCTACACCTTC. Protein: CASKITQGYTF.

The chain joins TRBV7-3 to TRBJ2-2; D perhaps matches TRBD1 (6 bases). Trimming cost V 5 bases and J 1 base, with 14 bases left between them. Looked up from germline, CDR1 is SGHTA and CDR2 is FQGTGA. This CDR3 is built from 16 residues. Here the CDR3 reads CASSLQGLRNTGELFF. CDR3 sequence (DNA): TGTGCCAGCAGCCTTCAGGGGCTCCGGAACACCGGGGAGCTGTTTTTT.

Written as DNA, the CDR3 is TGTGCCAGCAGTGAAGCCGGAGCCGGGGAGCTGTTTTTT. This gives the protein CASSEAGAGELFF. The rearrangement links TRBV6-1 to TRBJ2-2; D gene ambiguous. Trimming stripped 0 bases from V and 6 bases from J, with 5 bases between. The CDR3 has 13 residues. Germline CDR1 MNHNS, CDR2 SASEGT.

This clonotype was counted once. This rearrangement joins TRBV19 to TRBJ2-7; no definite D call. Germline V gene data show CDR1 as LNHDA and CDR2 as SQIVND (reference sequence). Trimming cost V 1 base and J 2 bases, with 9 bases left between them. This CDR3 contains 14 residues. The CDR3 DNA sequence: TGTGCCAGTAGTATAGGGGTCGGCACCTACGAGCAGTACTTC. Amino acid sequence: CASSIGVGTYEQYF.

This chain connects TRBV29-1 to TRBJ2-1, with 9 bases lining up with TRBD2. The germline gives CDR1 SQVTM, CDR2 ANQGSEA. The CDR3 has 13 residues. J gave up 16 bases and V 0 bases, and 10 bases lay outside the gene matches. CDR3 nucleotides: TGCAGCGTTGAAGATCCCGGTGCGGGGGGGCGATTCTTC. This codes for CSVEDPGAGGRFF.

V and J are TRBV11-2 and TRBJ1-6; 9 nucleotides line up with TRBD1. Germline lookup yields CDR1 SGHAT and CDR2 FQNNGV. The CDR3 is 20 amino acids. The V and J ends lost 1 base and 7 bases, in that order; junction bases with no gene match: 17. The CDR3 nucleotides read TGTGCCAGCAGCTTAGTATTGCGGGGGGCGGTACAGGGGGCGAATTCACCCCTCCACTTT. Its protein is CASSLVLRGAVQGANSPLHF. Based on the CDR3 plus reference TRBV11-2 and TRBJ1-6, the full variable domain is EAGVAQSPRYKIIEKRQSVAFWCNPISGHATLYWYQQILGQGPKLLIQFQNNGVVDDSQLPKDRFSAERLKGVDSTLKIQPAKLEDSAVYLCASSLVLRGAVQGANSPLHFGNGTRLTVT.

The chain couples TRBV30 to TRBJ2-4; 8 nucleotides match TRBD1. Trimming took 7 bases from V and 7 from J; bases not matched to a gene: 6. CDR1 GTSNPN and CDR2 SVGIG come from the germline V gene (reference sequence). This CDR3 is 12 amino acids long. The CDR3: CASTGGWNIQYF. CDR3 bases: TGTGCCTCCACAGGGGGATGGAACATTCAGTACTTC.

This clonotype was counted between two and nine times. This chain uses TRBV9 with TRBJ2-3, with 10 bases lining up with TRBD1. V gave up 2 bases and J gave up 5 bases; unmatched junction bases: 8. Germline V gene data show CDR1 as SGDLS and CDR2 as YYNGEE. The CDR3 spans 16 residues. The CDR3 reads CASSVRDRGTGDTQYF. CDR3 sequence (DNA): TGTGCCAGCAGCGTCCGGGACAGGGGCACAGGAGATACGCAGTATTTT.

By frequency in the sample, this clonotype is large. The chain recombines TRBV30 with TRBJ2-5; a weak D match, TRBD2 (6 bases). V was clipped by 1 base and J by 3 bases, with 12 bases between them. The CDR3 has 14 amino acids. Germline V lookup: CDR1 GTSNPN, CDR2 SVGIG (reference sequence). CDR3 nucleotides: TGTGCCTGGAGTGAGGCGGGGCAGGAAGAGACCCAGTACTTC. This encodes CAWSEAGQEETQYF.

Remarks on this clonotype: The junction departs from the called germline gene at one end, perhaps through a read error. The chain carries TRBV7-9 and TRBJ1-2, with 7 bases identical to TRBD1. Germline CDR1 reads SEHNR; CDR2 reads FQNEAQ (reference sequence). This CDR3 is 13 amino acids long. DNA of the CDR3: TGTGCCAGCAGCTCAAACAGGGGTTGGGGCTACGCCTTC. Protein: CASSSNRGWGYAF.

By sample share, this clonotype is medium-sized (0.01 to 0.1%). The rearrangement joins TRBV19 to TRBJ2-5; D is tentatively TRBD1 or TRBD2 (5 bases each). The V gene lost 9 bases and the J gene lost 0 bases, with 20 bases spanning the gap. This CDR3 spans 16 amino acids. CDR1 is LNHDA and CDR2 is SQIVND in the germline V gene (reference sequence). The chain's CDR3 is CASSYSGAGYQETQYF. Here the CDR3 DNA reads TGTGCCAGCAGCTATTCCGGGGCGGGCTACCAAGAGACCCAGTACTTC.

This clonotype counts as medium-sized. This rearrangement joins TRBV19 to TRBJ1-1; no reliable D call. V shed 6 bases and J shed 2 bases, with 7 bases lying between them. Per germline, CDR1 LNHDA and CDR2 SQIVND (reference sequence). The CDR3 is 12 amino acids. DNA for the CDR3: TGTGCCAGTAGGTATGCAAACACTGAAGCTTTCTTT. Translating gives CASRYANTEAFF.

This clonotype has more than one count but fewer than ten. Its ends do not fully match the called genes, so a read error is possible. The chain carries TRBV11-3 and TRBJ2-3; D remains ambiguous. Germline CDR1 and CDR2: SGHNT and YENEEA. The CDR3 loop spans 14 amino acids. CDR3 sequence (DNA): TGTGCCAGCAGCTTAGATGCCAACACAGATACTCAGTATTTT. As protein: CASSLDANTDTQYF.

V usage is TRBV12-3 or TRBV12-4 and J usage is TRBJ2-1; weak D call: TRBD1 (6 bases). The CDR3 totals 13 residues. V dropped 6 bases and J dropped 9 bases, with 15 bases sitting between them. In DNA form, the CDR3 reads TGTGCCAGCAGCCCTCTACTAGGGGGTGAGCAGTTCTTC. This gives the protein CASSPLLGGEQFF.

The V and J genes are TRBV7-6 and TRBJ1-1; D possibly corresponds to TRBD1 (5 bases). Looked up from germline, CDR1 is SGHVS and CDR2 is FNYEAQ. The CDR3 spans 13 residues. V lost 1 base, J lost 7 bases, and 10 bases lay in between. The CDR3 bases are TGTGCCAGCAGCTTAGGTCCCCAGGGTGAAGCTTTCTTT. It translates to CASSLGPQGEAFF.

This clonotype was found a few times. The chain employs TRBV6-1 and TRBJ2-3, with 8 bases matching TRBD1. Germline V gene data show CDR1 as MNHNS and CDR2 as SASEGT. The CDR3 is 14 amino acids. V trimming: 6 bases; J trimming: 4 bases; junction bases outside the gene matches: 6. The CDR3 DNA reads TGTGCCAGCAGGGATGACAGGGGCGCAGATACGCAGTATTTT. Its translation is CASRDDRGADTQYF.

By frequency in the sample, this clonotype is medium-sized. CDR3 in amino acids: CAWNGAEAFF. The CDR3 DNA reads as TGTGCCTGGAATGGCGCTGAAGCTTTCTTT. The chain recombines TRBV30 with TRBJ1-1; D gene uncertain. CDR1 GTSNPN and CDR2 SVGIG come from the germline V gene (reference sequence). Trimming pared 4 bases from V and 6 bases from J, leaving 6 bases between. The CDR3 covers 10 residues.

J is TRBJ2-5 and V is TRBV18, with D perhaps TRBD1 or TRBD2 (6 bases each). Trimming took 2 bases from V and 4 from J, leaving 14 bases between them. The CDR3 contains 15 residues. Germline CDR1 is KGHSH and CDR2 is LQKENI. The CDR3 DNA reads as TGTGCCAGCTCACCAGAAACAGGGAGGAGAGAGACCCAGTACTTC. Its translation: CASSPETGRRETQYF.

This clonotype is deemed medium-sized (0.01 to 0.1%). This chain joins TRBV6-1 and TRBJ2-7, with D possibly being TRBD1 (7 bases). The CDR3 extends over 13 amino acids. The germline gives CDR1 MNHNS, CDR2 SASEGT. Trimming shortened V by 6 bases and J by 4 bases, and 13 bases separated the two germline ends. The CDR3 DNA reads TGTGCCAGCAGGGAGGGGGCGCGTTACGAGCAGTACTTC. Amino acids: CASREGARYEQYF.

This chain links TRBV20-1 with TRBJ2-3; 12 positions match TRBD2. CDR3 length: 17 residues. The germline gives CDR1 DFQATT, CDR2 SNEGSKA (reference sequence). V was pared by 6 bases and J by 3 bases, with 13 bases of the junction left unmatched. The CDR3 DNA is TGCAGTGCCATGGGTCCTAGCGGGGGGGCCGGGACAGATACGCAGTATTTT. Its protein product is CSAMGPSGGAGTDTQYF.

The chain couples TRBV15 to TRBJ2-5, with D possibly matching TRBD2 (7 bases). Germline V gene lookup returns CDR1 LNHNV and CDR2 YYDKDF (reference sequence). CDR3 size: 15 residues. V lost 3 bases, J lost 1 base, and 12 bases lay in between. The CDR3 DNA reads TGTGCCACCAGCAGTCCCGGGGGGCCCCAAGAGACCCAGTACTTC. Translated, it gives CATSSPGGPQETQYF.

This clonotype has a handful of counts. This sequence joins TRBV19 and TRBJ1-1, with TRBD1 as a possible D gene (5 bases). With 6 bases removed from V and 2 bases from J, the gap between germline ends came to 13 bases. CDR3 length equals 14 residues. The germline CDR1 and CDR2 sequences are LNHDA and SQIVND (reference sequence). As DNA, the CDR3 is TGTGCCAGTAGCCGGGACGGCTTCAACACTGAAGCTTTCTTT. It translates to CASSRDGFNTEAFF.

This clonotype came up a few times. The chain combines TRBV6-2 or TRBV6-3 with TRBJ2-7; 13 nucleotides agree with TRBD2. Germline trimming cut 10 bases from V and 4 bases from J; bases unmatched to any gene: 7. The CDR3 totals 14 residues. Germline values: CDR1 MNHEY, CDR2 SVGEGT. The DNA for the CDR3 is TGTGCCACCAGACTAGCGGGGGGCTTATACGAGCAGTACTTC. Translating gives CATRLAGGLYEQYF.

The chain carries TRBV12-3 or TRBV12-4 and TRBJ2-6; D remains ambiguous. The CDR3 has 14 residues. Trimming removed 5 bases from V and 7 bases from J, with 12 bases in between. In DNA, the CDR3 is TGTGCCAGCAGTCTCACAAGGGCCGCCAACGTCCTGACTTTC. Its translation: CASSLTRAANVLTF.

Comment on this clonotype: This may be a read error: a much more frequent sequence differs by one nucleotide. The CDR3 bases are TGTGCCAGCAGCTTAAAGGTACAGACGAACACTGAAGCTTACTTT. It yields the protein CASSLKVQTNTEAYF. The chain recombines TRBV11-2 with TRBJ1-1; D unresolved. Looked up from germline, CDR1 is SGHAT and CDR2 is FQNNGV. This CDR3 comprises 15 residues. The full variable domain, its missing parts supplied by reference TRBV11-2 and TRBJ1-1, is EAGVAQSPRYKIIEKRQSVAFWCNPISGHATLYWYQQILGQGPKLLIQFQNNGVVDDSQLPKDRFSAERLKGVDSTLKIQPAKLEDSAVYLCASSLKVQTNTEAYFGQGTRLTVV.